Below, 10 T cell receptor beta chains from the same sample are listed, as sequenced in a study of cytomegalovirus exposure and HLA in healthy donors. The PCR contained 60 Vbeta and 13 Jbeta primers. Method: immunoSEQ multiplex PCR; TCRdb's copy keeps in-frame clones and lacks some. This sample has about 160,000 clones; roughly 80% occur once, and the top ten carry about 2.1%. Source material: PBMCs. These receptors were collected from a female donor in good health and CMV-seronegative.

The gene calls are TRBV5-8 and TRBJ2-1; D not certain. The CDR3 covers 14 residues. Between the trimmed V and J ends, which lost 0 bases and 7 bases, there was a span of 11 bases. The V gene's germline CDR1 is SGHTS and CDR2 YDEGEE. The CDR3, as DNA: TGTGCCAGCAGCTTGGACAACTACCCGAATGAGCAGTTCTTC. This encodes CASSLDNYPNEQFF.

This clone has just a few counts. This chain uses TRBV7-2 with TRBJ2-7, with a tentative D call TRBD1 (6 bases). This CDR3 has 14 amino acids. V shed 4 bases and J shed 3 bases, with 13 bases lying between them. Germline CDR1 reads SGHTA; CDR2 reads FQGNSA. The CDR3 loop is CASSSRTAVYEQYF. CDR3 bases: TGTGCCAGCAGCTCTAGGACAGCTGTCTACGAGCAGTACTTC. Using reference TRBV7-2 and TRBJ2-7 for the parts outside the CDR3, the full variable domain is GAGVSQSPSNKVTEKGKDVELRCDPISGHTALYWYRQSLGQGLEFLIYFQGNSAPDKSGLPSDRFSAERTGGSVSTLTIQRTQQEDSAVYLCASSSRTAVYEQYFGPGTRLTVT.

This clone appeared a single time. The chain joins TRBV6-5 to TRBJ1-3; D is unresolved. The CDR3 sequence is 16 residues long. Germline CDR1 MNHEY, CDR2 SVGAGI. Trimming removed 0 bases at V and 0 bases at J, with 9 bases between. The CDR3 nucleotides read TGTGCCAGCAGTTACTCAGGCGGACTCTCTGGAAACACCATATATTTT. Translated: CASSYSGGLSGNTIYF.

There are a few counts of this clone. The chain links TRBV6-1 to TRBJ2-2, with D perhaps TRBD1 (6 bases). V shed 6 bases and J shed 7 bases, with 12 bases lying between them. This CDR3 is 13 amino acids long. Per the germline V gene, CDR1 is MNHNS and CDR2 is SASEGT. CDR3 sequence reads: CASRRTVIGELFF. The CDR3 DNA reads TGTGCCAGCAGGAGGACAGTTATCGGGGAGCTGTTTTTT.

The rearrangement joins TRBV6-1 to TRBJ1-4; D gene uncertain. CDR1 is MNHNS, CDR2 SASEGT, per germline. The CDR3 runs 14 residues. Trimming left V 7 bases short and J 11 bases short, with 20 bases between. In nucleotides, the CDR3 is TGTGCCAGCATTCCGGATAGGTATAACGGGAAACTGTTTTTT. Encoded protein: CASIPDRYNGKLFF.

This chain links TRBV9 with TRBJ1-4, with D maybe TRBD1 (6 bases). V lost 0 bases to trimming and J lost 0 bases, with 12 bases between them. The CDR3 extends over 17 amino acids. From germline, CDR1 is SGDLS and CDR2 YYNGEE. This chain's CDR3 is CASSVGGGGPTNEKLFF. CDR3 in DNA: TGTGCCAGCAGCGTAGGGGGGGGCGGGCCAACTAATGAAAAACTGTTTTTT.

CDR3 protein: CASRLNEGQGNYGYTF. In DNA form, the CDR3 reads TGCGCCAGCAGGCTAAATGAGGGGCAGGGGAACTATGGCTACACCTTC. This chain joins TRBV4-1 and TRBJ1-2; weak D call: TRBD1 (6 bases). CDR1 is MGHRA, CDR2 YSYEKL, per germline. The ends were cut back, 6 bases at V and 2 bases at J, with 19 bases in the middle. This CDR3 is built from 16 residues.

In this sample, this clone turned up a few times. The chain is built from TRBV19 and TRBJ1-1; TRBD1 matches 7 bases. Trimming at V came to 6 bases and at J to 4 bases, leaving 11 bases not matched to a gene. The length of the CDR3 is 15 residues. Germline assignment: CDR1 LNHDA and CDR2 SQIVND (reference sequence). CDR3 protein: CASSLSSGGGTEAFF. Written as DNA, the CDR3 is TGTGCCAGTAGCCTATCATCAGGGGGAGGCACTGAAGCTTTCTTT.

The table lists this clone with a few counts. The gene calls are TRBV6-5 and TRBJ2-7, with a tentative D call TRBD1 (6 bases). V was pared by 4 bases and J by 2 bases, with 12 bases between. Per germline, CDR1 MNHEY and CDR2 SVGAGI. The CDR3 consists of 14 residues. This CDR3 is CASSFSGTPYEQYF. CDR3 in DNA: TGTGCCAGCAGTTTTTCCGGGACACCCTACGAGCAGTACTTC.

The chain links TRBV9 to TRBJ1-3; maybe TRBD1 (6 bases). Germline V gene lookup returns CDR1 SGDLS and CDR2 YYNGEE. V lost 7 bases to trimming and J lost 0 bases, with 14 bases between them. The CDR3 has 15 amino acids. CDR3: CASSGGASSGNTIYF. CDR3 DNA: TGTGCCAGCTCTGGGGGCGCATCCTCTGGAAACACCATATATTTT. Full variable domain (missing parts from reference TRBV9 and TRBJ1-3): DSGVTQTPKHLITATGQRVTLRCSPRSGDLSVYWYQQSLDQGLQFLIQYYNGEERAKGNILERFSAQQFPDLHSELNLSSLELGDSALYFCASSGGASSGNTIYFGEGSWLTVV.